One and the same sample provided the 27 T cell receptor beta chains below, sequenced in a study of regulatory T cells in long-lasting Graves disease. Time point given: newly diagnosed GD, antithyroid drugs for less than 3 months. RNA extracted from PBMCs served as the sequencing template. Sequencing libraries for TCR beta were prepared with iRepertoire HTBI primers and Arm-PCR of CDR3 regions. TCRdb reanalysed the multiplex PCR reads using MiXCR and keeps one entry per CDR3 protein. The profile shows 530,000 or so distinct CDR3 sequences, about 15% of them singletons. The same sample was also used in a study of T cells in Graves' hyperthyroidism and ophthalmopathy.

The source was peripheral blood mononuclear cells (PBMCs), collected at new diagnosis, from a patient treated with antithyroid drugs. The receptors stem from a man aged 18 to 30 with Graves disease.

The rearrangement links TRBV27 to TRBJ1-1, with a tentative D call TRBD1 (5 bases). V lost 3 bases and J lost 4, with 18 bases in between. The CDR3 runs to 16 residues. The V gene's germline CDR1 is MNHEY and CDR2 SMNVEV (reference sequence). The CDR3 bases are TGTGCCAGCAGTTTGGCGGGGGGGGGTAGGTTCACTGAAGCTTTCTTT. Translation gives CASSLAGGGRFTEAFF.

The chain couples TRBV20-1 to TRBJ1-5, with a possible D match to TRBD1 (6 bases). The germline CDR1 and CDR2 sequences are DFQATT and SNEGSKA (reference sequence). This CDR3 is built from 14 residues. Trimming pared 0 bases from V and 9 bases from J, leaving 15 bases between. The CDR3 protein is CSARDNGGRAPQHF. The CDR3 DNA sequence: TGCAGTGCTAGAGACAACGGGGGGCGGGCGCCCCAGCATTTT.

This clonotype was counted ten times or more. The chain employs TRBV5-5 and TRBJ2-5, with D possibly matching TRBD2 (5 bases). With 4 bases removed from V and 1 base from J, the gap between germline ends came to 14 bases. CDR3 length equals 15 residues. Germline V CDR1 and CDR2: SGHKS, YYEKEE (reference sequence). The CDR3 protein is CASSHSAAGQETQYF. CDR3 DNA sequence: TGTGCCAGCAGCCACTCGGCGGCGGGCCAAGAGACCCAGTACTTC. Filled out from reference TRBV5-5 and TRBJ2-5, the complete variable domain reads DAGVTQSPTHLIKTRGQQVTLRCSPISGHKSVSWYQQVLGQGPQFIFQYYEKEERGRGNFPDRFSARQFPNYSSELNVNALLLGDSALYLCASSHSAAGQETQYFGPGTRLLVL.

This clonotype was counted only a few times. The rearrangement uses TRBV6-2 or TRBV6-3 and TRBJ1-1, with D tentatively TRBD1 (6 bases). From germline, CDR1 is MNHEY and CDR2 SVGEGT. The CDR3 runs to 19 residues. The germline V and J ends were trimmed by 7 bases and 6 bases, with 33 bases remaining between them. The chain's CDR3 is CASTKTGSYRDGWSAEAFF. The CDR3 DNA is TGTGCCAGCACCAAAACCGGGAGTTACAGGGATGGTTGGTCCGCTGAAGCTTTCTTT.

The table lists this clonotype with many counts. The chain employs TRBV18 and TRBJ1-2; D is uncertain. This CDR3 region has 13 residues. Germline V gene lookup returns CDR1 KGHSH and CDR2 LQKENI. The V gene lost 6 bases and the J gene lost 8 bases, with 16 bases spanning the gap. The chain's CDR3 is CASSRDEVGGYTF. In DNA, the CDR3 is TGTGCCAGCTCCCGCGATGAGGTTGGAGGCTACACCTTC.

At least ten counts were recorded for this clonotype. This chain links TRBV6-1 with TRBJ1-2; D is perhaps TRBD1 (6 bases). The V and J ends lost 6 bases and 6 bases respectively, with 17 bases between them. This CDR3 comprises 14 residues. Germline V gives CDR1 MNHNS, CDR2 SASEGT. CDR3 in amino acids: CASRPPGRGDGYTF. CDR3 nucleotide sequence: TGTGCCAGCAGACCACCGGGCAGGGGAGATGGCTACACCTTC.

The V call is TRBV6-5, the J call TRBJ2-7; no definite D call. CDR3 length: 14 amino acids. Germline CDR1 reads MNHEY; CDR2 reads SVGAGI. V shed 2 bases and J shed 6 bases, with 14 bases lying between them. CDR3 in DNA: TGTGCCAGCAGTTACCCGAGGAGAGCTGCCGAGCAGTACTTC. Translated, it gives CASSYPRRAAEQYF.

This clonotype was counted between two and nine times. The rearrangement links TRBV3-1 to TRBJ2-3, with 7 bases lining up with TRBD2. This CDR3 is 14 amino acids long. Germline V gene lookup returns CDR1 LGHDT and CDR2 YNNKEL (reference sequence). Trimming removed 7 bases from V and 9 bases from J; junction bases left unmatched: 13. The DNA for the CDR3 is TGTGCCAGCACGGTTTCGGGAGGTCTTATAACGCAGTATTTT. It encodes CASTVSGGLITQYF.

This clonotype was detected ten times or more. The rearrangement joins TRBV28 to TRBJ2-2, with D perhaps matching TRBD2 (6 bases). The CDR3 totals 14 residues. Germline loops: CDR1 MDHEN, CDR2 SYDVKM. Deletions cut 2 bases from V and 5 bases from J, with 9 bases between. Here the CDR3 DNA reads TGTGCCAGCAGTTTACTAGCGAGGACCGGGGAGCTGTTTTTT. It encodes CASSLLARTGELFF.

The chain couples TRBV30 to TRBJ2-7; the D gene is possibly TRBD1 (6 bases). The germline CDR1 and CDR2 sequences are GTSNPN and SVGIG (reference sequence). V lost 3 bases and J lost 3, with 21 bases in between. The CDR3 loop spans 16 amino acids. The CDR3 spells CAWSAQSPGVFYEQYF. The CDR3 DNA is TGTGCCTGGAGCGCCCAATCCCCAGGGGTCTTCTACGAGCAGTACTTC.

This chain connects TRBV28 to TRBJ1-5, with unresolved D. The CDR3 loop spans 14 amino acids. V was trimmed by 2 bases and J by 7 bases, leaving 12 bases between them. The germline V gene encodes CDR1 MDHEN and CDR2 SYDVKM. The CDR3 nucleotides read TGTGCCAGCAGTTTAGCCCTCGGCCCCCAGCCCCAGCATTTT. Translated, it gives CASSLALGPQPQHF.

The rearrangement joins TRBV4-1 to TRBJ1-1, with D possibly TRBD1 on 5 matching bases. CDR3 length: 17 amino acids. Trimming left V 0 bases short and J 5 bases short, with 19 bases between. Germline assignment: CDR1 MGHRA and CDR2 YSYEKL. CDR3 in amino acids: CASSQDARGRGGTEAFF. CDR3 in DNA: TGCGCCAGCAGCCAAGATGCCCGAGGAAGGGGAGGGACTGAAGCTTTCTTT.

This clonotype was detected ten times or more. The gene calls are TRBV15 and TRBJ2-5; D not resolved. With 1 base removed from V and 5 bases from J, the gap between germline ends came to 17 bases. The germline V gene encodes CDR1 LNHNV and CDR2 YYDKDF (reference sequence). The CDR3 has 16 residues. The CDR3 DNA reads TGTGCCACCAGCAGAGGCCGGGCAGCCCTAGTGGAGACCCAGTACTTC. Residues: CATSRGRAALVETQYF.

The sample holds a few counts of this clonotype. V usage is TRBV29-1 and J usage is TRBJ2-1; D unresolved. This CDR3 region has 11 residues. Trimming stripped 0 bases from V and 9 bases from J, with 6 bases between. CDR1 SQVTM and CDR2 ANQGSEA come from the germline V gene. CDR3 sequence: CSVEDTGEQFF. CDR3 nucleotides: TGCAGCGTTGAAGATACCGGTGAGCAGTTCTTC.

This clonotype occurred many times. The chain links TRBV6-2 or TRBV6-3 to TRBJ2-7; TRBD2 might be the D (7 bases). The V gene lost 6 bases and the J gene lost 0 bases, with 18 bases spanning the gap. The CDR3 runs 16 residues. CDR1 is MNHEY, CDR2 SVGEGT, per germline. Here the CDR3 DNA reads TGTGCCAGCAGCGGTCGGGGGGCGACCAGCTCCTACGAGCAGTACTTC. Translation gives CASSGRGATSSYEQYF.

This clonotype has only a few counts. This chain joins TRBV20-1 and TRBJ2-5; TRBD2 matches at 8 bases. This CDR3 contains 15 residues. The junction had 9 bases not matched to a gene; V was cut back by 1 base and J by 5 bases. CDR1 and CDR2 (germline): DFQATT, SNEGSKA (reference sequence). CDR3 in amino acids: CSARVTAGAGETQYF. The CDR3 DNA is TGCAGTGCTAGAGTGACAGCGGGAGCGGGTGAGACCCAGTACTTC.

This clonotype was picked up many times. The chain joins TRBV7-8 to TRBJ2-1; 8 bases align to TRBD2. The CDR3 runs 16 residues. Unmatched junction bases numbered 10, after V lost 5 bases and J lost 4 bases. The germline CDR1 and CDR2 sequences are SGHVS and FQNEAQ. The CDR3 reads CASSATSGSRYNEQFF. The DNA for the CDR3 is TGTGCCAGCAGCGCCACCAGCGGGAGTAGGTACAATGAGCAGTTCTTC.

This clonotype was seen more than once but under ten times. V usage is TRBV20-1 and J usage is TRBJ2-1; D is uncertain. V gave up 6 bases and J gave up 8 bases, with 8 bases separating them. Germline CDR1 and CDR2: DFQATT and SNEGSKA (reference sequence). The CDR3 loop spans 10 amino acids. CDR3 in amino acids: CSARKDEQFF. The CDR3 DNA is TGCAGTGCCCGAAAGGATGAGCAGTTCTTC.

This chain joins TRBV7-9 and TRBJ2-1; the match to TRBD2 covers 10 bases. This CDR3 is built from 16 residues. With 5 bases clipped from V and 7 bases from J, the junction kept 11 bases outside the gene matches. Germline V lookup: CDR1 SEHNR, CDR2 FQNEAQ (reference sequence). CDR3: CASSDNGLAETNEQFF. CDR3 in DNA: TGTGCCAGCAGCGATAATGGACTAGCGGAGACTAATGAGCAGTTCTTC. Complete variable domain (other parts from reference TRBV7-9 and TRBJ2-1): DTGVSQNPRHKITKRGQNVTFRCDPISEHNRLYWYRQTLGQGPEFLTYFQNEAQLEKSRLLSDRFSAERPKGSFSTLEIQRTEQGDSAMYLCASSDNGLAETNEQFFGPGTRLTVL.

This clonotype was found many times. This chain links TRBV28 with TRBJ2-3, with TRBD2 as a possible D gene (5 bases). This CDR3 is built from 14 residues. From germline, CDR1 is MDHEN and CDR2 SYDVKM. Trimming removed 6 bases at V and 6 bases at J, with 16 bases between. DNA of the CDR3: TGTGCCAGCAGACCTACCGGACTGTCCGATACGCAGTATTTT. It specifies CASRPTGLSDTQYF. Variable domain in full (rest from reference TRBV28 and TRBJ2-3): DVKVTQSSRYLVKRTGEKVFLECVQDMDHENMFWYRQDPGLGLRLIYFSYDVKMKEKGDIPEGYSVSREKKERFSLILESASTNQTSMYLCASRPTGLSDTQYFGPGTRLTVL.

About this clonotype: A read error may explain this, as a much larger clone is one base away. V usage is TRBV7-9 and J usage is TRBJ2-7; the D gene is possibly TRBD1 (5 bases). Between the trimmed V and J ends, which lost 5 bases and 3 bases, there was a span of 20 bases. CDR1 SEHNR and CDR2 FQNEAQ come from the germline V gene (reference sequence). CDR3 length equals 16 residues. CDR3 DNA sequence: TGTGCCAGCAGCCCAGTCGGCAGGGCAGGTCACTACGAGCAGTACTTC. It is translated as CASSPVGRAGHYEQYF.

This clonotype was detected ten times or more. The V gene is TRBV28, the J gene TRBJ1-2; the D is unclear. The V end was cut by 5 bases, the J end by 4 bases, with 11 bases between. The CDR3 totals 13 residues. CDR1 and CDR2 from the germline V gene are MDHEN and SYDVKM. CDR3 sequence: CASSPDGVYGYTF. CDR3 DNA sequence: TGTGCCAGCAGTCCGGACGGAGTCTATGGCTACACCTTC.

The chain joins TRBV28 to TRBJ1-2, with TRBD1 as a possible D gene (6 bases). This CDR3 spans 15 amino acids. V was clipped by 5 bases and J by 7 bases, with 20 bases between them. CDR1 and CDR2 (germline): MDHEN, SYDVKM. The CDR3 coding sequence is TGTGCCAGCAGTCAGGACATGGGGGGCGGGAGTGGCTACACCTTC. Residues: CASSQDMGGGSGYTF.

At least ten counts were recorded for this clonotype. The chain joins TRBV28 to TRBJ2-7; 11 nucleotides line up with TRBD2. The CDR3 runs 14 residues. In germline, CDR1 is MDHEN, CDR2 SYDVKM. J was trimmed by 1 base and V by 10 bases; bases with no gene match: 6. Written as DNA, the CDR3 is TGTGCCACCGCCTGGACTAGCGGGTCCTACGAGCAGTACTTC. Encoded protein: CATAWTSGSYEQYF. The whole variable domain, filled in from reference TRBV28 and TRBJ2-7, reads DVKVTQSSRYLVKRTGEKVFLECVQDMDHENMFWYRQDPGLGLRLIYFSYDVKMKEKGDIPEGYSVSREKKERFSLILESASTNQTSMYLCATAWTSGSYEQYFGPGTRLTVT.

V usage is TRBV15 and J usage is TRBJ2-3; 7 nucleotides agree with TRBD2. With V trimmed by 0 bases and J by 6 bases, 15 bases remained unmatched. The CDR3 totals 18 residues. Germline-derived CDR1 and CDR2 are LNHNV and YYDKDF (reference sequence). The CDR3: CATSREYPRLDGRDTQYF. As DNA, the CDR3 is TGTGCCACCAGCAGAGAATACCCCCGACTAGACGGGAGGGATACGCAGTATTTT.

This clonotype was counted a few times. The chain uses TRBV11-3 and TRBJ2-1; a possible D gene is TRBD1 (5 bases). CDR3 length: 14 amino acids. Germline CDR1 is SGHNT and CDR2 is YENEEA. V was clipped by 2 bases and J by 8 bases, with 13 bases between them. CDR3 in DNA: TGTGCCAGCAGCTTAAGTAGTCAGGGCCATGAGCAGTTCTTC. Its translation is CASSLSSQGHEQFF.

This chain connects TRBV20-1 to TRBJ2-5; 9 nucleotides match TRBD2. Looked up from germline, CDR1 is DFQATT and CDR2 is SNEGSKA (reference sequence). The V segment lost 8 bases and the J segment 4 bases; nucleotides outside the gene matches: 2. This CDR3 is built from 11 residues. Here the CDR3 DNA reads TGCAGTAGCGGGAGGACAGAGACCCAGTACTTC. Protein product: CSSGRTETQYF.